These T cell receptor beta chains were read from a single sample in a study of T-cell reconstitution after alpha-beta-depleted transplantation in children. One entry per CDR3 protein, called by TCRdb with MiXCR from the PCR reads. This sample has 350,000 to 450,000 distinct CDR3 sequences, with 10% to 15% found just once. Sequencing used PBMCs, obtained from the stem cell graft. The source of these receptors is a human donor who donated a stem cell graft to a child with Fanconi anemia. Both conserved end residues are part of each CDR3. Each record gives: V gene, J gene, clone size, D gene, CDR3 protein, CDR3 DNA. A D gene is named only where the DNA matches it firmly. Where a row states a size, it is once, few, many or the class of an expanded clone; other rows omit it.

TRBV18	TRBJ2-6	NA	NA	CASSPAVPSGANVLTF	TGTGCCAGCTCACCAGCTGTTCCCTCTGGGGCCAACGTCCTGACTTTC
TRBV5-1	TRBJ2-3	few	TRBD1	CASSPFGQGSTDTQYF	TGCGCCAGCAGCCCTTTCGGACAGGGAAGCACAGATACGCAGTATTTT
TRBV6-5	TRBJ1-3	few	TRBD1	CASSYSIPDRDPGNTIYF	TGTGCCAGCAGTTACTCAATCCCCGACAGGGATCCTGGAAACACCATATATTTT
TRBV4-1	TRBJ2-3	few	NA	CASSQARDWDTQYF	TGCGCCAGCAGCCAAGCGAGGGATTGGGATACGCAGTATTTT
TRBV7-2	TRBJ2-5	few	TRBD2	CASSLTSGGLFRETQYF	TGTGCCAGCAGCTTGACTAGCGGGGGCCTTTTCCGGGAGACCCAGTACTTC
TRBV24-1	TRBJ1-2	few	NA	CATSDLKKTKGYTF	TGTGCCACCAGTGATTTGAAGAAAACTAAGGGCTACACCTTC
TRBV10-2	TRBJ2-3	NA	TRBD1	CAGGFDRDPDTQYF	TGCGCCGGAGGATTCGACAGGGACCCAGATACGCAGTATTTT
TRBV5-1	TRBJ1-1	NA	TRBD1	CASSLETGGLVPEAFF	TGCGCCAGCAGCTTGGAGACAGGGGGATTAGTCCCTGAAGCTTTCTTT
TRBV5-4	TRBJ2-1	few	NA	CASSPGGGSYNEQFF	TGTGCCAGCAGCCCCGGAGGCGGATCCTACAATGAGCAGTTCTTC
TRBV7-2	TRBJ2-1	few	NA	CARGGQTNYNEQFF	TGTGCCAGAGGGGGGCAGACGAACTACAATGAGCAGTTCTTC
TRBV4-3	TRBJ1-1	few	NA	CASSQEMNTEAFF	TGCGCCAGCAGCCAGGAGATGAACACTGAAGCTTTCTTT
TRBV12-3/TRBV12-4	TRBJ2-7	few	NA	CASKGSSYEQYF	TGTGCCAGCAAAGGATCTTCCTACGAGCAGTACTTC
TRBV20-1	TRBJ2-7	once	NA	CSGGARWDEQYF	TGCAGTGGCGGCGCGAGGTGGGACGAGCAGTACTTC
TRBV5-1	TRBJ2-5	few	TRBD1	CASSWGPGGDGETQYF	TGCGCCAGCAGCTGGGGCCCAGGGGGCGATGGAGAGACCCAGTACTTC
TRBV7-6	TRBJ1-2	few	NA	CASSLVGGYRDYGYTF	TGTGCCAGCAGCTTAGTAGGGGGGTATCGGGACTATGGCTACACCTTC
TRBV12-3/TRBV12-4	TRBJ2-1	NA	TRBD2	CASTFVAGAISYNEQFF	TGTGCCAGCACCTTTGTAGCGGGGGCCATCTCCTACAATGAGCAGTTCTTC
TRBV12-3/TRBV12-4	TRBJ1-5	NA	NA	CASSFERGTGSQPQHF	TGTGCCAGCAGTTTTGAGAGGGGGACTGGGAGTCAGCCCCAGCATTTT
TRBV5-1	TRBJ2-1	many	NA	CASTPGHLPNEQFF	TGCGCCAGCACCCCGGGACATCTACCCAATGAGCAGTTCTTC
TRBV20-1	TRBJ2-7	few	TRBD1	CSAMPGQGVDEQYF	TGCAGTGCTATGCCGGGACAGGGCGTGGACGAGCAGTACTTC
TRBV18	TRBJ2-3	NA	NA	CASSPGEFVGDTQYF	TGTGCCAGCTCACCAGGCGAGTTTGTGGGTGATACGCAGTATTTT
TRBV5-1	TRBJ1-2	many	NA	CASSSGQSFYGYTF	TGCGCCAGCAGCTCCGGACAGTCCTTCTATGGCTACACCTTC
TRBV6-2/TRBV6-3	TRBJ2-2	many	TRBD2	CASSYVWTSGGADTGELFF	TGTGCCAGCAGTTACGTCTGGACTAGCGGGGGCGCGGACACCGGGGAGCTGTTTTTT
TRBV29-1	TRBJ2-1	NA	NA	CSVEDSSAGSLNEQFF	TGCAGCGTTGAAGATAGTTCGGCAGGTAGTCTGAATGAGCAGTTCTTC
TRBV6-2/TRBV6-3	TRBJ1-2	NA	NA	CASSKGGSYYGYTF	TGTGCCAGCAGTAAAGGAGGGTCTTACTATGGCTACACCTTC
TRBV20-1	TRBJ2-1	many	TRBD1	CSARVLTGGNNEQFF	TGCAGTGCTAGAGTTTTAACAGGGGGCAACAATGAGCAGTTCTTC
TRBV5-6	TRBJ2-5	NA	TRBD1	CASSFVGQGISQTQYF	TGTGCCAGCAGCTTTGTGGGACAGGGCATATCCCAGACCCAGTACTTC
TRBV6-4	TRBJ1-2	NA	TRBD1	CASRRGPQTGGGIYMDGYTF	TGTGCCAGCAGGAGGGGGCCACAGACAGGGGGCGGAATCTATATGGATGGCTACACCTTC
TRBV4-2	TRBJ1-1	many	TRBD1	CASSQGQGLSENTEAFF	TGTGCCAGCAGCCAAGGACAGGGTCTGTCAGAGAACACTGAAGCTTTCTTT
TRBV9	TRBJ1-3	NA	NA	CASSVGQSPGNTIYF	TGTGCCAGCAGCGTGGGGCAGAGTCCCGGAAACACCATATATTTT
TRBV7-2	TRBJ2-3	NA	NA	CASSLARGRTDTQYF	TGTGCCAGCAGCTTAGCAAGAGGTCGCACAGATACGCAGTATTTT
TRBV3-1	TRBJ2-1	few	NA	CATSQVWGAYNEQFF	TGTGCCACCTCCCAAGTGTGGGGAGCCTACAATGAGCAGTTCTTC
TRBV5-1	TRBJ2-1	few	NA	CASSRGGDRRQNEQFF	TGCGCCAGCAGCCGGGGAGGGGACAGGCGCCAAAATGAGCAGTTCTTC
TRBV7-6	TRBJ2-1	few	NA	CASSLDSTSYNEQFF	TGTGCCAGCAGCTTAGACTCGACTTCCTACAATGAGCAGTTCTTC
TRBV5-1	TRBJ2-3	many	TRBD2	CASSFTSGGPGDTQYF	TGCGCCAGCAGCTTCACTAGCGGGGGCCCTGGAGATACGCAGTATTTT
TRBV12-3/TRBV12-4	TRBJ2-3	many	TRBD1	CASNRMDRGTDTQYF	TGTGCCAGCAATCGAATGGACAGGGGCACAGATACGCAGTATTTT
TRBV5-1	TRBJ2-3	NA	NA	CASSDGNTDTQYF	TGCGCCAGCAGTGACGGAAACACAGATACGCAGTATTTT
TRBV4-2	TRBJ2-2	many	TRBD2	CASSLQASGGPNTGELFF	TGTGCCAGCAGCCTTCAGGCTAGCGGGGGCCCGAACACCGGGGAGCTGTTTTTT
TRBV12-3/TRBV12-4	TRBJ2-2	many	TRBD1	CASTRDSLLGELFF	TGTGCCAGCACCCGGGACAGTTTGTTGGGGGAGCTGTTTTTT
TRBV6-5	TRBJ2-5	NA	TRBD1	CASSSSTGGGETQYF	TGTGCCAGCAGTTCGTCCACAGGGGGAGGCGAGACCCAGTACTTC
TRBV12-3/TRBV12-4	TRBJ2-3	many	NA	CASSSTRNTQYF	TGTGCCAGCAGTTCAACAAGGAATACGCAGTATTTT
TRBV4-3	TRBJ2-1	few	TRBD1	CASSQDGTDYNEQFF	TGCGCCAGCAGCCAAGACGGGACAGACTACAATGAGCAGTTCTTC
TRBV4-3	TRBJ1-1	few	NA	CASSPSAGWNTEAFF	TGCGCCAGCAGCCCTTCGGCGGGTTGGAACACTGAAGCTTTCTTT
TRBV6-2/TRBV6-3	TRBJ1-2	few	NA	CASSYDPANYGYTF	TGTGCCAGCAGTTACGATCCGGCGAACTATGGCTACACCTTC
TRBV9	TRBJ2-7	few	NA	CASSVGDYSYEQYF	TGTGCCAGCAGCGTAGGCGATTACTCCTACGAGCAGTACTTC
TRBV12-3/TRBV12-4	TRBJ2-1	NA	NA	CASSRDLGNEQFF	TGTGCCAGCAGTCGGGACCTAGGCAATGAGCAGTTCTTC
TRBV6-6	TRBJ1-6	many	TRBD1	CATAGTANSPLHF	TGTGCCACCGCCGGGACAGCGAATTCACCCCTCCACTTT